This TCR beta chain was identified in a study of Ad26.COV2.S vaccination and SARS-CoV-2 variants. Treatment defined: around 19 received Ad26.COV2.S at low or high dose, single or two shots; roughly 5 received placebo; per-sample allocation not given. The samples date from day 63 after the first vaccine or placebo injection. The germline CDR1 and CDR2 sequences are LNHDA and SQIVND (reference sequence). Trimming shortened V by 6 bases and J by 0 bases, and 8 bases separated the two germline ends. This CDR3 has 13 residues. Comment on this clone: Antigen specificity is unknown.

Sequencing was performed with immunoSEQ multiplex PCR; in TCRdb, only in-frame clones are kept and a portion is missing. The table has roughly 420,000 clones, about 91% seen once. Findings and limits, study-wide: Similar non-spike TCR breadth was seen in vaccine and placebo recipients. Vaccinees displayed broader spike-specific TCR repertoires than placebo recipients. Measures of TCR breadth and depth may have fallen short of total T cell responses.

The V gene is TRBV19, the J gene TRBJ1-1; no clear D gene. The source of this sequence is a person between 18 and 60 years old who received the Ad26.COV2.S COVID-19 vaccine or a placebo. This specimen was peripheral blood, taken in a trial of Ad26.COV2.S vaccine versus placebo. CDR3 DNA sequence: TGTGCCAGTAGATGGATGCTGAACACTGAAGCTTTCTTT. This sequence encodes CASRWMLNTEAFF.